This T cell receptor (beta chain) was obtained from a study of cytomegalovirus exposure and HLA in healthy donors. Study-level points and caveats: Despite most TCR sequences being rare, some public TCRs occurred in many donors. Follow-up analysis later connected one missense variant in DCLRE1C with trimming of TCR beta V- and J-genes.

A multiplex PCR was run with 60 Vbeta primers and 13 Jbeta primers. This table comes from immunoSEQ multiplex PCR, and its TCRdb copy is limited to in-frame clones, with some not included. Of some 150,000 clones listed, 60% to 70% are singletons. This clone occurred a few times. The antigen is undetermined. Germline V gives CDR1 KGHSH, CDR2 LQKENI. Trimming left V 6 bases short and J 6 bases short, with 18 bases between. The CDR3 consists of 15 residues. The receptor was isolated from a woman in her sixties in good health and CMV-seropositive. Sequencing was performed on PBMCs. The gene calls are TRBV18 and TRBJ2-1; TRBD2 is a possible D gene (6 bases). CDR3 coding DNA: TGTGCCAGCTCCCCAAGCTCGGGACTCCTCAATGAGCAGTTCTTC. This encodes CASSPSSGLLNEQFF.